The present T cell receptor (beta chain) was sequenced within a study of response to subunit inactivated influenza vaccine. Notes on the study in general: Few additional T cells are recruited per seasonal influenza vaccination, authors suggested.

Worth noting for this clonotype: Its antigen is not known.

The length of the CDR3 is 15 residues. Trimming removed 3 bases from V and 3 bases from J; junction bases left unmatched: 8. CDR1 DFQATT and CDR2 SNEGSKA come from the germline V gene (reference sequence). In TCRdb, the RT-PCR reads were re-called with MiXCR into one record per CDR3 protein. The table includes about 780,000 distinct CDR3 sequences, roughly 18% detected once. The source is a man between 50 and 59 years old who received an inactivated influenza vaccine. Sequenced material: PBMCs from blood, taken around 5 days after vaccination. The chain couples TRBV20-1 to TRBJ2-5; 9 positions agree with TRBD2. CDR3 in DNA: TGCAGTGCTAGGACGCTAGCGGGAAGTAAAGAGACCCAGTACTTC. This gives the protein CSARTLAGSKETQYF.